This TCR beta chain originates from a study of T cells in Graves' hyperthyroidism and ophthalmopathy. Across the whole study: It was at initial diagnosis, before any treatment, that peripheral blood was collected.

RNA transcripts gave rise to amplified TCR beta CDR3 regions. The primer set for the first-round RT-PCR of the TCR CDR3 was HTBI. Each CDR3 protein gets one entry after TCRdb re-called the multiplex PCR reads with MiXCR. The data contain about 640,000 distinct CDR3 sequences, about 14% of them singletons. This clonotype was observed once. What it binds is not known. The PBMCs were sourced from fresh peripheral blood (approximately 10 ml). General study findings and limits: Blood samples included most of the expanded thyroid clonotypes exceeding 0.001.

J lost 10 bases, V lost 2 bases, and 7 bases had no gene match. The CDR3 is made up of 14 amino acids. CDR1 is MDHEN, CDR2 SYDVKM, per germline. The clonotype originates from a woman aged 45-59 years with Graves' ophthalmopathy. The V and J genes are TRBV28 and TRBJ1-2; 10 nucleotides align to TRBD1. Sequences were obtained from blood. CDR3 sequence: CASSLPGQGIDYTF. CDR3 coding DNA: TGTGCCAGCAGTTTACCGGGACAGGGGATTGACTACACCTTC.